The T cell receptor beta chain described here comes from a study of T cells in Graves' hyperthyroidism and ophthalmopathy. Study-level background: Before any treatment, at initial diagnosis, peripheral blood was collected. Study outcomes and limitations: Separation of ophthalmopathy from stable hyperthyroidism was achieved by a 13 V-J model. Appearing also in blood were most of the thyroid clonotypes expanded above 0.001.

Researchers amplified the TCR beta CDR3 regions from RNA transcripts. The HTBI primer set was used in a first-round RT-PCR of the TCR CDR3. TCRdb used MiXCR to reprocess the multiplex PCR reads, holding one entry per CDR3 protein. The table includes fewer than 350,000 distinct CDR3 sequences, around a fifth detected once. V lost 2 bases, J lost 4 bases, and 9 bases lay in between. Germline V lookup: CDR1 SGHRS, CDR2 YFSETQ. This CDR3 region has 13 residues. A word on this clonotype: The antigen is not known.

Patients were excluded because of uncontrolled infection, other autoimmune disease, pregnancy or lactation. V is TRBV5-1 and J is TRBJ1-2; the D is unclear. The TCR originated in a woman aged 50 to 60 with Graves' hyperthyroidism. The sequencing sample was made of blood. The CDR3 is CASSFGIGYGYTF. CDR3 DNA sequence: TGCGCCAGCAGCTTCGGAATTGGCTATGGCTACACCTTC.